The 8 T cell receptor beta chains below all came from one sample that was sequenced in a study of T cell responses to AZD1222 COVID-19 vaccine. Libraries were prepared by immunoSEQ multiplex PCR; TCRdb keeps only in-frame clonotypes and omits some of them. The sample has 100,000 or so clones; nearly 90% are singletons. Material: peripheral blood, obtained on day 0 of AZD1222 vaccination. The receptor source for this set is an adult in good health.

The CDR3 nucleotides read TGTGCCAGCAGGCTGACCGCCTCTGGAAACACCATATATTTT. This codes for CASRLTASGNTIYF. This sequence joins TRBV11-3 and TRBJ1-3; no clear D gene. The V end lost 6 bases, the J end lost 0 bases, and 9 bases lay between the germline ends. Germline assignment: CDR1 SGHNT and CDR2 YENEEA. The CDR3 runs to 14 residues.

The V and J genes are TRBV13 and TRBJ2-3, with 11 bases lining up with TRBD2. The germline V gene encodes CDR1 PRHDT and CDR2 FYEKMQ (reference sequence). The CDR3 is 17 residues long. V was pared by 2 bases and J by 0 bases, with 4 bases of the junction left unmatched. CDR3 protein: CASSLRLAGPSTDTQYF. CDR3 coding DNA: TGTGCCAGCAGCTTAAGACTAGCGGGACCTAGCACAGATACGCAGTATTTT.

The chain uses TRBV24-1 and TRBJ2-3; 11 bases fit TRBD2. Trimming cost V 5 bases and J 2 bases; bases outside gene matches: 2. Looked up from germline, CDR1 is KGHDR and CDR2 is SFDVKD. The length of the CDR3 is 15 residues. CDR3 sequence reads: CATSVLAGDTDTQYF. CDR3 nucleotides: TGTGCCACCAGTGTACTAGCGGGAGACACAGATACGCAGTATTTT.

Of note for this clone: This sample also contains other DNA sequences that code for the same CDR3. The chain joins TRBV12-3 or TRBV12-4 to TRBJ1-2; a possible D gene is TRBD1 (6 bases). There are 12 residues in the CDR3. Trimming cost V 6 bases and J 5 bases, with 10 bases left between them. The CDR3 DNA follows: TGTGCCAGCAGCCGAGGGGGTTATGGCTACACCTTC. This encodes CASSRGGYGYTF.

J is TRBJ1-5 and V is TRBV15, with 7 nucleotides matching TRBD1. This CDR3 has 16 amino acids. V lost 1 base to trimming and J lost 0 bases; unmatched junction nucleotides: 3. CDR1 and CDR2 from the germline V gene are LNHNV and YYDKDF (reference sequence). CDR3 loop: CATSRGGTDSNQPQHF. The CDR3 nucleotides read TGTGCCACCAGCAGAGGGGGGACAGATAGCAATCAGCCCCAGCATTTT.

The CDR3 protein is CASSQDRGLQPQHF. The CDR3 coding sequence is TGTGCCAGCAGCCAGGACAGGGGACTTCAGCCCCAGCATTTT. V is TRBV7-9 and J is TRBJ1-5; 9 bases are shared with TRBD1. Looked up from germline, CDR1 is SEHNR and CDR2 is FQNEAQ (reference sequence). CDR3 length equals 14 residues. Trimming at V came to 5 bases and at J to 6 bases, leaving 5 bases not matched to a gene.

The genes are TRBV6-1 and TRBJ1-6; 7 bases match TRBD1. Germline CDR1 is MNHNS and CDR2 is SASEGT. V lost 5 bases and J lost 6; bases outside the gene matches: 1. The CDR3 has 13 residues. The CDR3 protein is CASSRQGNSPLHF. CDR3 DNA sequence: TGTGCCAGCAGTAGACAGGGTAATTCACCCCTCCACTTT.

The sample holds one count of this clone. The V and J genes are TRBV27 and TRBJ1-1; 7 bases map to TRBD1. This CDR3 region has 14 residues. V dropped 5 bases and J dropped 3; count of bases not matched to a gene: 6. The germline V gene encodes CDR1 MNHEY and CDR2 SMNVEV (reference sequence). The CDR3 here is CASSQWTGDTEAFF. CDR3 DNA: TGTGCCAGCAGTCAATGGACAGGAGACACTGAAGCTTTCTTT.